This T cell receptor beta chain was profiled in a study of blood T cell repertoires in COVID-19. Turning to the study itself: Samples of COVID-19 (acute and convalescent) were obtained from the United States, Italy and Spain. PBMCs, B-cell-depleted T cells, or T cells provided the cDNA or gDNA that made up the material.

CDR3 length: 14 amino acids. V gave up 5 bases and J gave up 5 bases; unmatched junction bases: 6. Germline loops: CDR1 PRHDT, CDR2 FYEKMQ (reference sequence). In the original processing: Researchers report that nucleated cell counts were estimated from reference gene primer amplification. The assay was immunoSEQ multiplex PCR, and TCRdb's table has in-frame clones only and misses some. V, J and clone size are those of that table, while D and trimming were read from the DNA. The sample records roughly 260,000 clones, 88% being singletons. The TCR comes from a man aged 55 to 70 who had recovered from COVID-19. The rearrangement uses TRBV13 and TRBJ1-1; 9 nucleotides match TRBD1. Material for sequencing was peripheral blood. CDR3 sequence: CASSTGQGRTEAFF. The CDR3 DNA reads TGTGCCAGCAGCACCGGACAGGGGAGAACTGAAGCTTTCTTT.